Each of the 22 T cell receptor beta chains below was sequenced from the same sample in a study of CD8+ T cells in alopecia areata. Sequencing templates came from extracted RNA that was reverse transcribed into cDNA. Assay: immunoSEQ multiplex PCR; the TCRdb copy retains only in-frame clones and omits some. Here the sample spans 65,000 to 95,000 clones, just over 50% being singletons. Sample: NKG2D-high CD8+ T cells sorted from blood. The receptor source for this set is a human donor with alopecia areata.

This clone was seen a handful of times. V gene TRBV9 combines with J gene TRBJ2-2; possibly TRBD2 for D (5 bases). The CDR3 has 12 amino acids. Trimming took off 5 bases at V and 7 bases at J, with 9 bases between the two ends. The germline CDR1 and CDR2 sequences are SGDLS and YYNGEE. CDR3 loop: CASRGDSGELFF. For the CDR3, the DNA is TGTGCCAGCAGGGGAGATAGCGGGGAGCTGTTTTTT.

The chain uses TRBV27 and TRBJ2-3; tentatively, D is TRBD2 (5 bases). The CDR3 has 11 amino acids. Trimming took off 5 bases at V and 11 bases at J, with 11 bases between the two ends. The germline gives CDR1 MNHEY, CDR2 SMNVEV (reference sequence). As DNA, the CDR3 is TGTGCCAGCAGTCGGGTTGGGAGGCAGTATTTT. Residues: CASSRVGRQYF.

This clone was seen only a few times. The chain couples TRBV29-1 to TRBJ2-7, with 10 bases lining up with TRBD2. CDR1 SQVTM and CDR2 ANQGSEA come from the germline V gene. The V segment lost 7 bases and the J segment 6 bases; nucleotides outside the gene matches: 24. The CDR3 is made up of 18 amino acids. CDR3 nucleotides: TGCAGCGCGGGAGGGCTTTCCAGGGGGCCAGGACTAGCGGTCGAGCAGTACTTC. As protein: CSAGGLSRGPGLAVEQYF.

The chain carries TRBV19 and TRBJ1-1, with D unclear. V was clipped by 5 bases and J by 0 bases, with 16 bases between them. This CDR3 has 16 residues. Germline CDR1 reads LNHDA; CDR2 reads SQIVND (reference sequence). The CDR3 DNA reads as TGTGCCAGTAGTCCCCCCGGATCGGCCATGAACACTGAAGCTTTCTTT. Translating gives CASSPPGSAMNTEAFF. Full variable domain (rest looked up from reference TRBV19 and TRBJ1-1): DGGITQSPKYLFRKEGQNVTLSCEQNLNHDAMYWYRQDPGQGLRLIYYSQIVNDFQKGDIAEGYSVSREKKESFPLTVTSAQKNPTAFYLCASSPPGSAMNTEAFFGQGTRLTVV.

The table lists this clone with a count of one. V usage is TRBV14 and J usage is TRBJ2-1; perhaps D is TRBD1 or TRBD2 (6 bases each). V was trimmed by 5 bases and J by 10 bases, leaving 24 bases between them. The CDR3 has 16 residues. CDR1 and CDR2 (germline): SGHDN, FVKESK. In nucleotides, the CDR3 is TGTGCCAGCAGCGCCCTCGGGAGTCCCGGGGGCGACGAGCAGTTCTTC. As protein: CASSALGSPGGDEQFF.

The chain links TRBV28 to TRBJ2-5; the D is unclear. CDR3 length equals 15 residues. The germline V and J ends were trimmed by 7 bases and 1 base, with 16 bases remaining between them. Germline CDR1 is MDHEN and CDR2 is SYDVKM. CDR3 sequence (DNA): TGTGCCAGCATCCCCGGGTCCAGATTCCAAGAGACCCAGTACTTC. As protein: CASIPGSRFQETQYF.

The gene calls are TRBV6-5 and TRBJ1-1, with D uncertain. Germline CDR1 MNHEY, CDR2 SVGAGI. The CDR3 spans 9 residues. V gave up 8 bases and J gave up 10 bases, with 8 bases separating them. The chain's CDR3 is CASGAPAFF. CDR3 DNA: TGTGCCAGCGGAGCCCCAGCTTTCTTT.

CDR3 sequence (DNA): TGTGCCAGCAGCCCACCCCCCTACAAGAAGATCACCGGGGAGCTGTTTTTT. This codes for CASSPPPYKKITGELFF. The gene calls are TRBV9 and TRBJ2-2; D is unclear. V dropped 4 bases and J dropped 4 bases, with 20 bases sitting between them. CDR1 and CDR2 (germline): SGDLS, YYNGEE. This CDR3 is 17 amino acids long.

There are a few counts of this clone. The chain joins TRBV5-1 to TRBJ1-2, with D uncertain. Germline CDR1 reads SGHRS; CDR2 reads YFSETQ. This CDR3 has 12 amino acids. The V end lost 3 bases, the J end lost 5 bases, and 8 bases lay between the germline ends. The CDR3: CASSYDGYGYTF. In DNA form, the CDR3 reads TGCGCCAGCAGCTATGACGGATATGGCTACACCTTC.

V gene TRBV6-5 combines with J gene TRBJ2-7; D perhaps matches TRBD2 (6 bases). V dropped 2 bases and J dropped 6 bases, with 11 bases sitting between them. The CDR3 runs 13 residues. CDR1 is MNHEY, CDR2 SVGAGI, per germline. CDR3 residues: CASSYHGGAEQYF. In DNA form, the CDR3 reads TGTGCCAGCAGTTACCACGGCGGGGCCGAGCAGTACTTC.

This rearrangement joins TRBV9 to TRBJ2-7; D not certain. The CDR3 is made up of 13 amino acids. Trimming removed 6 bases from V and 3 bases from J, with 13 bases in between. Per the germline V gene, CDR1 is SGDLS and CDR2 is YYNGEE. Here the CDR3 DNA reads TGTGCCAGCATTTGGAGCAGACACTACGAGCAGTACTTC. Its protein is CASIWSRHYEQYF.

A few counts support this clone. The genes are TRBV29-1 and TRBJ2-7, with 9 positions matching TRBD1. This CDR3 has 11 residues. Unmatched junction bases numbered 4, after V lost 7 bases and J lost 6 bases. CDR1 is SQVTM and CDR2 is ANQGSEA in the germline V gene. CDR3 coding DNA: TGCAGCGCTTCGACAGGGGGCGAGCAGTACTTC. Amino acid sequence: CSASTGGEQYF.

This sequence joins TRBV4-3 and TRBJ2-2; D is undetermined. V shed 0 bases and J shed 7 bases, with 9 bases lying between them. The CDR3 has 14 residues. Germline V gene sequence: CDR1 LGHNA, CDR2 YSLEER. The CDR3 reads CASSQDLEDGELFF. As DNA, the CDR3 is TGCGCCAGCAGCCAAGATTTAGAGGACGGGGAGCTGTTTTTT.

The chain uses TRBV5-1 and TRBJ2-2; either TRBD1 or TRBD2 may fit D (5 bases each). The V gene's germline CDR1 is SGHRS and CDR2 YFSETQ. The CDR3 has 17 amino acids. Trimming cost V 6 bases and J 4 bases, with 22 bases left between them. CDR3 DNA: TGCGCCAGCACCGCTCGGATGACGGGGCCCAGCACCGGGGAGCTGTTTTTT. Encoded protein: CASTARMTGPSTGELFF.

This clone was seen a handful of times. The chain uses TRBV29-1 and TRBJ2-4; 10 nucleotides align to TRBD2. The CDR3 sequence is 15 residues long. Trimming cost V 4 bases and J 7 bases; bases outside gene matches: 10. In germline, CDR1 is SQVTM, CDR2 ANQGSEA. The DNA for the CDR3 is TGCAGCGTTGTCGGGGAGCGGGAGGGCCTGAACATTCAGTACTTC. This encodes CSVVGEREGLNIQYF.

The chain uses TRBV11-2 and TRBJ2-7; no firm D call. This CDR3 spans 15 amino acids. Germline assignment: CDR1 SGHAT and CDR2 FQNNGV. V lost 3 bases and J lost 4, with 16 bases in between. The CDR3 DNA follows: TGTGCCAGCAGCTTCCGAGACGGTTCGCGTTACGAGCAGTACTTC. Translating gives CASSFRDGSRYEQYF.

The chain is built from TRBV27 and TRBJ2-7; 14 bases are a match to TRBD2. CDR1 is MNHEY, CDR2 SMNVEV, per germline (reference sequence). CDR3 length: 15 residues. V dropped 3 bases and J dropped 6; count of bases not matched to a gene: 4. The CDR3 nucleotides read TGTGCCAGCAGTTTGCAGACTAGCGGGAGGGGCGAGCAGTACTTC. This sequence encodes CASSLQTSGRGEQYF.

The chain uses TRBV21-1 and TRBJ2-5; the D segment call TRBD1 is taken from the table without a DNA check. The DNA end is a closer match to TRBJ2-7, so the J assignment may be wrong. TRBV21-1 is deemed a pseudogene. The CDR3 sequence is 15 residues long. CDR3 DNA sequence: TGTGCCAGCAGCTTCCCACAGGGGGCCCCCTACGAGCAGTACTTC. It translates to CASSFPQGAPYEQYF.

This rearrangement joins TRBV7-2 to TRBJ2-7; 9 bases are a match to TRBD2. Germline V lookup: CDR1 SGHTA, CDR2 FQGNSA. Germline trimming cut 0 bases from V and 2 bases from J; bases unmatched to any gene: 5. The CDR3 consists of 16 residues. CDR3 coding DNA: TGTGCCAGCAGCTTAGCGCACGGCGGGAGGGCCTACGAGCAGTACTTC. Translating gives CASSLAHGGRAYEQYF.

This rearrangement joins TRBV27 to TRBJ1-2; D remains unclear. CDR1 is MNHEY, CDR2 SMNVEV, per germline (reference sequence). Trimming took off 6 bases at V and 4 bases at J, with 15 bases between the two ends. CDR3 length: 14 residues. The CDR3 is CASSLGMGTYGYTF. The CDR3 coding sequence is TGTGCCAGCAGCCTGGGGATGGGCACCTATGGCTACACCTTC.

This sequence joins TRBV6-5 and TRBJ2-1; D perhaps matches TRBD2 (7 bases). CDR3 length: 15 amino acids. V was pared by 0 bases and J by 9 bases, with 15 bases between. The germline V gene has CDR1 MNHEY and CDR2 SVGAGI. CDR3 sequence: CASSYSIGGAVEQFF. DNA for the CDR3: TGTGCCAGCAGTTACTCGATAGGGGGGGCGGTTGAGCAGTTCTTC.

This clone turned up a few times. This chain links TRBV5-6 with TRBJ2-1; tentative D call: TRBD1 (5 bases). CDR1 SGHDT and CDR2 YYEEEE come from the germline V gene. V was pared by 2 bases and J by 10 bases, with 13 bases between. CDR3 size: 13 residues. For the CDR3, the DNA is TGTGCCAGCAGCTTACCCTCTACAGGCGAGCAGTTCTTC. Its translation: CASSLPSTGEQFF.